This TCR beta chain was sequenced for a study of patients and donors after allogeneic stem cell transplantation (dated by TCRdb to 2019 to 2021). Only a few counts were recorded for this clonotype. The antigen it recognizes is unknown. Per-nucleotide qualities are absent, and no much larger clonotype sits a single base away. V and J are truncated by 8 bases and 9 bases respectively, leaving an intervening sequence of 19 bases. The CDR3 covers 13 residues, taking in both the cysteine and the phenylalanine. Of all the DNA, just the CDR3 is kept, 39 bases in frame from base 1. The CDR1 and CDR2 encoded by the germline V gene are MDHEN and SYDVKM. Library generation was performed with RT-PCR. Sequenced on a NextSeq 550. TCRdb applied fastp at Q25 and MiXCR to the public reads, then kept only in-frame beta chains. Each CDR3 protein appears once, grouped with its most common genes and DNA. In all, the sample holds some 200,000 distinct CDR3 sequences, and 41% of those were seen once. The ten largest make up 33% of the sample.

The sequencing input was blood, either unsorted or a sorted T cell fraction (not recorded which). The source of this sequence is a human donor who was either an allogeneic HSCT recipient or a stem cell or donor lymphocyte infusion donor (not recorded which). It is not recorded whose cells these are; they may come from a transplant donor. The chain links TRBV28 with TRBJ1-2; no confident D gene assignment can be made. In nucleotide form, the sequence is TGTGCCAGCGGGCAAGGGCTGTACGTGAGCTACACCTTC. This yields the protein CASGQGLYVSYTF.